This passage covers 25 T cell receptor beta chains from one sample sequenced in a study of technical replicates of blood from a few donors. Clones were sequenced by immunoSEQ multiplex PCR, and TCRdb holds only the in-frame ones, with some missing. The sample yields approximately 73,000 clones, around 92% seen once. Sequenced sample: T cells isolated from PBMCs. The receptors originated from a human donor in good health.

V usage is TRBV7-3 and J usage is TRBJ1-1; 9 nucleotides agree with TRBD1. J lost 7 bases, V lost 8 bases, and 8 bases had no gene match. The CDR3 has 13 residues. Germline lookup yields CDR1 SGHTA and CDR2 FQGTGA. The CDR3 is CASAWTGEGEAFF. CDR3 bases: TGTGCCAGCGCTTGGACAGGGGAGGGTGAAGCTTTCTTT.

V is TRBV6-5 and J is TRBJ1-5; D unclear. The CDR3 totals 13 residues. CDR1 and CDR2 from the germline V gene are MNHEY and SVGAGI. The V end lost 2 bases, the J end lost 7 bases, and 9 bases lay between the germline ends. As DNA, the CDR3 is TGTGCCAGCAGTTACGGCCCCTGGCAGCCCCAGCATTTT. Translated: CASSYGPWQPQHF.

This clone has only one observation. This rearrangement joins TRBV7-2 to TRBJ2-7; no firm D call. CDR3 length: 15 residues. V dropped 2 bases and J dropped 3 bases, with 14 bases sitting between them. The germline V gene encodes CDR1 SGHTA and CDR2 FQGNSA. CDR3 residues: CASSLSRSQLYEQYF. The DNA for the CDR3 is TGTGCCAGCAGCTTATCTCGGTCCCAACTCTACGAGCAGTACTTC.

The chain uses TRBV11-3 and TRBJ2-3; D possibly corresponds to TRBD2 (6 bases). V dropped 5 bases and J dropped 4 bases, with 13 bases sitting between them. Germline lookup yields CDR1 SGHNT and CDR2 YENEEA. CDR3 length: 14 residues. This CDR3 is CASSPREWADTQYF. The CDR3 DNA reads TGTGCCAGCAGCCCTCGGGAGTGGGCAGATACGCAGTATTTT.

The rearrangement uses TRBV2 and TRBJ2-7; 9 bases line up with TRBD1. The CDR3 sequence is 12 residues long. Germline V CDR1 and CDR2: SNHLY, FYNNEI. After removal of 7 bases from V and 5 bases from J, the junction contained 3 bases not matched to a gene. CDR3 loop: CASKGQGNEQYF. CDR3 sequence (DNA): TGTGCCAGCAAGGGACAGGGTAACGAGCAGTACTTC. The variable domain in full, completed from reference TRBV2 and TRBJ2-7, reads EPEVTQTPSHQVTQMGQEVILRCVPISNHLYFYWYRQILGQKVEFLVSFYNNEISEKSEIFDDQFSVERPDGSNFTLKIRSTKLEDSAMYFCASKGQGNEQYFGPGTRLTVT.

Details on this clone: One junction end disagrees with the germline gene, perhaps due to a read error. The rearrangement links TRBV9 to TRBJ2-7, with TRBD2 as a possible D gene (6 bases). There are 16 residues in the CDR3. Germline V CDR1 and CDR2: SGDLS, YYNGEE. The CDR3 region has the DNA TGTGCCAGCAGCGTAAACCGGGACTCCCCCTCCCACGAGCAGTACTTC. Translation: CASSVNRDSPSHEQYF.

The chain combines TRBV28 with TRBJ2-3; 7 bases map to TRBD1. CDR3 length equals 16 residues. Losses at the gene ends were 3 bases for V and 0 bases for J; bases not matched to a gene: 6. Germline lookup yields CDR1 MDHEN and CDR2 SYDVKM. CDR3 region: CASSFFRTGSTDTQYF. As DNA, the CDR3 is TGTGCCAGCAGTTTTTTTCGGACAGGCAGCACAGATACGCAGTATTTT.

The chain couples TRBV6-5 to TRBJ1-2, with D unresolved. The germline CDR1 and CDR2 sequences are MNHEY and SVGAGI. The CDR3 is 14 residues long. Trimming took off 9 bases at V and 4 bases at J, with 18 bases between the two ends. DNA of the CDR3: TGTGCCAGAAAGGTGAGCGGATTCCTCTATGGCTACACCTTC. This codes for CARKVSGFLYGYTF.

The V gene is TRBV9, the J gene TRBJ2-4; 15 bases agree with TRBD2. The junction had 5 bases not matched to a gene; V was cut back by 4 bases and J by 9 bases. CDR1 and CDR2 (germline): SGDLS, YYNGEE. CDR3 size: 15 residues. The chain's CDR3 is CASSTGLAGGAIQYF. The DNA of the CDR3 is TGTGCCAGCAGCACGGGACTAGCGGGAGGAGCCATTCAGTACTTC.

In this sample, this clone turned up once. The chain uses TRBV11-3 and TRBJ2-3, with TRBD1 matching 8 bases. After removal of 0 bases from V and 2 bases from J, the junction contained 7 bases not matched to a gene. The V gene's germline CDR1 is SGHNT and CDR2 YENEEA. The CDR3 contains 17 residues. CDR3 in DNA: TGTGCCAGCAGCTTAGACAGGGGGCCTAGCGCCACAGATACGCAGTATTTT. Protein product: CASSLDRGPSATDTQYF.

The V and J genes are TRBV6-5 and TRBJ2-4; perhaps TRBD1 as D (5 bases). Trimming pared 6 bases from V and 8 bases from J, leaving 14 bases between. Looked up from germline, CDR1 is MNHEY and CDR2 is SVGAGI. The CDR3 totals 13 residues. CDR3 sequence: CASSSQVSYIQYF. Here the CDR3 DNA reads TGTGCCAGCAGCTCACAGGTTTCCTACATTCAGTACTTC.

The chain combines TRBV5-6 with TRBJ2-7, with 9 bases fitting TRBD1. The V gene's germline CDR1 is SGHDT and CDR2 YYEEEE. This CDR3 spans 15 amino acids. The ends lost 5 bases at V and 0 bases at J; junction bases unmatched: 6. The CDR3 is CASSYRGPSSYEQYF. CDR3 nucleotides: TGTGCCAGCAGTTACAGGGGGCCGAGCTCCTACGAGCAGTACTTC.

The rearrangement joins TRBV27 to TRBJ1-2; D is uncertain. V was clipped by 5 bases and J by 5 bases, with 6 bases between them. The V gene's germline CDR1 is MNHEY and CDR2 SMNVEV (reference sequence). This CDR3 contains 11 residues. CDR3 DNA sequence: TGTGCCAGCAGTCCCGGTTATGGCTACACCTTC. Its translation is CASSPGYGYTF.

The CDR3 nucleotides read TGTGCCAGCAGACAAGGGGGGGATGAGCAGTTCTTC. Protein product: CASRQGGDEQFF. J is TRBJ2-1 and V is TRBV7-9; possibly TRBD2 for D (7 bases). Germline CDR1 SEHNR, CDR2 FQNEAQ (reference sequence). V gave up 6 bases and J gave up 8 bases, with 11 bases separating them. CDR3 length: 12 residues.

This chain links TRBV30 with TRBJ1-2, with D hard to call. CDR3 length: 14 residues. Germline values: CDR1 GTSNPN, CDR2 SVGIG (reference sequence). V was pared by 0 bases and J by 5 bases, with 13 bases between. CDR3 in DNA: TGTGCCTGGAGTGTACAAACAGCCGATTATGGCTACACCTTC. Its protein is CAWSVQTADYGYTF.

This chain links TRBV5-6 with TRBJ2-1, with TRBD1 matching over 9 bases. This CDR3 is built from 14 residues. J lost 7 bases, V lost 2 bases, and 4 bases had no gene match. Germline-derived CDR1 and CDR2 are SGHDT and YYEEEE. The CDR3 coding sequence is TGTGCCAGCAGCTTCGGGACAGGGCGTAATGAGCAGTTCTTC. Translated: CASSFGTGRNEQFF.

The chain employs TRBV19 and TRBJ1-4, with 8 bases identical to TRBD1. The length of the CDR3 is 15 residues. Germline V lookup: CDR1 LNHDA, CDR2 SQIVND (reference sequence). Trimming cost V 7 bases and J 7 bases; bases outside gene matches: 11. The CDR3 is CASNKADREIEKLFF. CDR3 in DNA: TGTGCCAGTAACAAGGCGGACAGGGAGATTGAAAAACTGTTTTTT.

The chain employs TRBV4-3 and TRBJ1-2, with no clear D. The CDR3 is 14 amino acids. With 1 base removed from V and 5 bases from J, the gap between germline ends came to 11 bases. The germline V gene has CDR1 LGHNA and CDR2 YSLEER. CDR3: CASSQAGSVYGYTF. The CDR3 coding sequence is TGCGCCAGCAGCCAAGCGGGGTCAGTTTATGGCTACACCTTC.

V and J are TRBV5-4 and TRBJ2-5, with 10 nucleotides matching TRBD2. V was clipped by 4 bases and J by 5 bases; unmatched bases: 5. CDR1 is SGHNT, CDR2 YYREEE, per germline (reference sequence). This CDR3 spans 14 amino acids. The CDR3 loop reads CASSNLAGDETQYF. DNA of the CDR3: TGTGCCAGCAGCAACCTAGCGGGAGACGAGACCCAGTACTTC. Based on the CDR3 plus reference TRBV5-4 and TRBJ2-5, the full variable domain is ETGVTQSPTHLIKTRGQQVTLRCSSQSGHNTVSWYQQALGQGPQFIFQYYREEENGRGNFPPRFSGLQFPNYSSELNVNALELDDSALYLCASSNLAGDETQYFGPGTRLLVL.

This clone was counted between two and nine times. The CDR3 loop is CASSLTWNTEAFF. CDR3 nucleotides: TGTGCCAGCAGCCTTACTTGGAACACTGAAGCTTTCTTT. J is TRBJ1-1 and V is TRBV28; D is undetermined. The germline gives CDR1 MDHEN, CDR2 SYDVKM. This CDR3 region has 13 residues. V lost 6 bases to trimming and J lost 1 base, with 9 bases between them.

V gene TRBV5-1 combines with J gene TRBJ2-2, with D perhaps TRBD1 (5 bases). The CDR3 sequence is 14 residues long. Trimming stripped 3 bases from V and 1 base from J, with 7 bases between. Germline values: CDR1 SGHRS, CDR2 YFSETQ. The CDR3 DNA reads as TGCGCCAGCAGCTCCGGACAGAACACCGGGGAGCTGTTTTTT. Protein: CASSSGQNTGELFF.

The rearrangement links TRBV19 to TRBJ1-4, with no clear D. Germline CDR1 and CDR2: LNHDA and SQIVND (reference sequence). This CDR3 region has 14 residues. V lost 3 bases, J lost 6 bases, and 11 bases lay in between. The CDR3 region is CASSILSRDEKLFF. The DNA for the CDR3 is TGTGCCAGTAGTATCCTCAGTCGGGATGAAAAACTGTTTTTT. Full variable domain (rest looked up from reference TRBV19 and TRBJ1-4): DGGITQSPKYLFRKEGQNVTLSCEQNLNHDAMYWYRQDPGQGLRLIYYSQIVNDFQKGDIAEGYSVSREKKESFPLTVTSAQKNPTAFYLCASSILSRDEKLFFGSGTQLSVL.

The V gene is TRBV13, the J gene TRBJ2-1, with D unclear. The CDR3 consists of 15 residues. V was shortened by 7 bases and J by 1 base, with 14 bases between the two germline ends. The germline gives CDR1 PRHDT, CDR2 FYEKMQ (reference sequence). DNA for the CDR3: TGTGCCAGCATGAGGTCTACGACGTCCTACAATGAGCAGTTCTTC. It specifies CASMRSTTSYNEQFF. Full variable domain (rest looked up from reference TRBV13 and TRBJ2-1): AAGVIQSPRHLIKEKRETATLKCYPIPRHDTVYWYQQGPGQDPQFLISFYEKMQSDKGSIPDRFSAQQFSDYHSELNMSSLELGDSALYFCASMRSTTSYNEQFFGPGTRLTVL.

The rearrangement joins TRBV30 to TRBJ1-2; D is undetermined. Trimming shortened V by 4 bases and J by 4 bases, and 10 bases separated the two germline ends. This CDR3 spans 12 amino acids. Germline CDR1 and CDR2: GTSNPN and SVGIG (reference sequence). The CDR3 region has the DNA TGTGCCTGGACAGGTCTTGGCTATGGCTACACCTTC. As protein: CAWTGLGYGYTF.

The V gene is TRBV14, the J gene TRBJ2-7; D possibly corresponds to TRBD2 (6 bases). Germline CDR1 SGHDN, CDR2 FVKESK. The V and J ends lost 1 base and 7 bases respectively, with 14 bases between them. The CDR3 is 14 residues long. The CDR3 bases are TGTGCCAGCAGCCAAGGCCCGGTCCGGGGGGAGCAGTACTTC. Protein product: CASSQGPVRGEQYF.